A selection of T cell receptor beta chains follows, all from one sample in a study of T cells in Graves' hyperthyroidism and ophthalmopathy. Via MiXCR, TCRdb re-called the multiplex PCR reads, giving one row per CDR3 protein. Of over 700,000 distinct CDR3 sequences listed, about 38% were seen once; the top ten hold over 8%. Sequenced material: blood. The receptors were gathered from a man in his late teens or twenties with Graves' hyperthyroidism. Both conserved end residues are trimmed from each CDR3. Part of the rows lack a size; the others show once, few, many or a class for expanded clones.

AIRALGADYGYT,TRBV10-3,few,12
ASSESANQPQH,TRBV10-2,many,11
ASSYQNTEAF,TRBV2,many,10
SAGTSGGSYEQY,TRBV20-1,NA,12
ASSSLETVNTEAF,TRBV7-9,many,13
AIRGQGYEDGYT,TRBV10-3,once,12
ASRREGGYEQY,TRBV7-8,NA,11
ASSLGGREGSGAF,TRBV12-3/TRBV12-4,few,13
ASSDGASGELF,TRBV5-4,NA,11
ASRGIDKTNYGYT,TRBV10-2,many,13
SASDRDYGYT,TRBV20-1,many,10
ASKISTRRELF,TRBV19,NA,11
ASNGRENEKLF,TRBV19,NA,11
SVKGGATNEKLF,TRBV29-1,NA,12
ASSLGSLGTGSAETQY,TRBV12-3/TRBV12-4,few,16
ASSPPRDRDEQY,TRBV11-2,few,12
TSPEGGPEAF,TRBV25-1,NA,10
ASSGGTGSGRSPNVLT,TRBV7-3,NA,16
SASIGQGRNTIY,TRBV29-1,few,12
ASRQGIGEAF,TRBV2,NA,10
SASYGTEAF,TRBV20-1,few,9
ASSFEDREAF,TRBV7-9,many,10
ASSQPGQGIYGYT,TRBV4-1,few,13
ATSNPQETQY,TRBV15,many,10
ASSQYVRTSNAGELF,TRBV7-8,NA,15
AISEGSLGSNQPQH,TRBV10-3,NA,14
ASSPWGNEAF,TRBV7-9,many,10
ASTEGREVGELF,TRBV2,NA,12
ASSLVEGANVLT,TRBV5-1,many,12
ASSNIDSNSGNTIY,TRBV2,many,14
ASSPRAQGETQY,TRBV4-3,NA,12
SVRDREFDEQY,TRBV29-1,many,11
SASGFESPAGGVSGANVLT,TRBV20-1,NA,19
AQHSNQPQH,TRBV2,NA,9
ASSYLASGGGEQY,TRBV6-5,NA,13
SARAPVPTATGELF,TRBV20-1,few,14
ASSEGTEKLF,TRBV2,NA,10
ASSMSRTAYEQY,TRBV19,few,12
AISQGPTEAF,TRBV19,many,10
ASSGHGGTGELF,TRBV7-2,NA,12
ASSLGAGYGANVLT,TRBV5-5,few,14
ASSQVGGQNTEAF,TRBV4-1,NA,13
ASSIGGDSPLH,TRBV19,many,11
ASSAPNGGYT,TRBV9,NA,10
ASSFWVSTGELF,TRBV7-8,NA,12
ALRAGVGLSYEQY,TRBV10-3,many,13
ASSARGDGGGAF,TRBV6-4,NA,12
ASSPDILGSYEQY,TRBV7-9,few,13
ASSIGETEAF,TRBV19,NA,10
AITSGDRGEAF,TRBV10-3,once,11
ASSQGHRGGSTEAF,TRBV4-1,NA,14
ATSDTKRGKTEAF,TRBV24-1,many,13
ATSDSGANVLT,TRBV24-1,NA,11
ASRGDVEY,TRBV12-3/TRBV12-4,NA,8